The text below deals with one T cell receptor beta chain. Unmatched junction bases numbered 3, after V lost 0 bases and J lost 4 bases. The CDR3 has 15 residues. Germline values: CDR1 LGHDT, CDR2 YNNKEL (reference sequence). The data were taken from a study of T cell responses to AZD1222 COVID-19 vaccine. Only in-frame clones appear in the TCRdb table, and some are missing; sequencing was by immunoSEQ multiplex PCR. The table records 100,000 to 130,000 clones, roughly 87% of them present only once. The chain couples TRBV3-1 (or the pseudogene TRBV3-2) to TRBJ2-3, with TRBD2 identical over 8 bases. The TCR was taken from an adult in good health. Material: peripheral blood, obtained on day 0 of AZD1222 vaccination. The CDR3, as DNA: TGTGCCAGCAGCCAAGAACTAGCGGCTTCAGATACGCAGTATTTT. It codes for CASSQELAASDTQYF.